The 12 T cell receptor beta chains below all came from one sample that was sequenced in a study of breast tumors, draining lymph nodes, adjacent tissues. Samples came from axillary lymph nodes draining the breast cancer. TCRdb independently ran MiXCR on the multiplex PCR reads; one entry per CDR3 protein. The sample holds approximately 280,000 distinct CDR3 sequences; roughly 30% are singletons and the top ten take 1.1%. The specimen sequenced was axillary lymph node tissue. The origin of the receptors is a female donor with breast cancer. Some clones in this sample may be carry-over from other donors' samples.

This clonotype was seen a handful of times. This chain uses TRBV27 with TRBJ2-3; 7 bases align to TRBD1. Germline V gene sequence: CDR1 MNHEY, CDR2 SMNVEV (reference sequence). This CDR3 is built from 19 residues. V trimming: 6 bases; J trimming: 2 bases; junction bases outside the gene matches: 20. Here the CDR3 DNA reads TGTGCCAGCAGGGATAAGCAGGGGGACCCACCCCACCCCACAGATACGCAGTATTTT. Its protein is CASRDKQGDPPHPTDTQYF.

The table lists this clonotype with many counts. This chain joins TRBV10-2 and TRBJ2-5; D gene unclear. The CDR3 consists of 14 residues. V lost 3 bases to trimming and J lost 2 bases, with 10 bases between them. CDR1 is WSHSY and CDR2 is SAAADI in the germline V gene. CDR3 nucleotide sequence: TGCGCCAGCAGTGATTTCCCCACACAAGAGACCCAGTACTTC. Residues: CASSDFPTQETQYF.

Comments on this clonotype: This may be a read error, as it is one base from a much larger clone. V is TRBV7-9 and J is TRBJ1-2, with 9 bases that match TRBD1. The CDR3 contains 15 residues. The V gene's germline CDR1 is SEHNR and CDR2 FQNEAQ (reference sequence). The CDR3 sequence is CASSRPGQGGSGYPF. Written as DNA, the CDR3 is TGTGCCAGCAGCAGACCGGGACAGGGAGGCTCTGGCTACCCCTTC.

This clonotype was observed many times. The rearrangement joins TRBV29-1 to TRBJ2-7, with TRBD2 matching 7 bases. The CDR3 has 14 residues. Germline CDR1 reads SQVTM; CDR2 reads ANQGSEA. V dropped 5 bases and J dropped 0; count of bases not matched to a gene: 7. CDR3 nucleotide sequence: TGCAGCGTTTGGGGGGAGGGCCTCTCCTACGAGCAGTACTTC. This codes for CSVWGEGLSYEQYF.

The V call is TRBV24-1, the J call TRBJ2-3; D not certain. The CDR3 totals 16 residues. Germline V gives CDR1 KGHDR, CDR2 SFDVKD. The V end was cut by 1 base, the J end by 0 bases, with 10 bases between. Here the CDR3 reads CATSDFMRASTDTQYF. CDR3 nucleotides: TGTGCCACCAGTGATTTCATGAGAGCTAGCACAGATACGCAGTATTTT.

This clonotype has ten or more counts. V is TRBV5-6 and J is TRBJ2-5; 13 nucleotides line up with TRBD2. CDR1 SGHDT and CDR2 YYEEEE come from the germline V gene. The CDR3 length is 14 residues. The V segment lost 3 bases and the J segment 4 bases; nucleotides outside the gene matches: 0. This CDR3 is CASSWTSGRETQYF. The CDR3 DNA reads TGTGCCAGCAGCTGGACTAGCGGGAGAGAGACCCAGTACTTC.

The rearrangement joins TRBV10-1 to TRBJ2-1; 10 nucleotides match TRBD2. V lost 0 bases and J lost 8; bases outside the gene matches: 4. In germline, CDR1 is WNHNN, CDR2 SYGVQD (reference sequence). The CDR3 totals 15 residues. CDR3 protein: CASSESLAGVYEQFF. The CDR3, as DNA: TGCGCCAGCAGTGAGTCCCTAGCGGGAGTCTATGAGCAGTTCTTC.

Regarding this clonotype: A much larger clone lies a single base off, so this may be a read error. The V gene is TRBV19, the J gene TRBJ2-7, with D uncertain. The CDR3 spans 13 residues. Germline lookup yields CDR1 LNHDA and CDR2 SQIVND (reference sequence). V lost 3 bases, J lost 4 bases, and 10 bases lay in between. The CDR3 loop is CASSMVSYYEQYF. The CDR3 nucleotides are TGTGCCAGTAGTATGGTCAGCTATTACGAGCAGTACTTC.

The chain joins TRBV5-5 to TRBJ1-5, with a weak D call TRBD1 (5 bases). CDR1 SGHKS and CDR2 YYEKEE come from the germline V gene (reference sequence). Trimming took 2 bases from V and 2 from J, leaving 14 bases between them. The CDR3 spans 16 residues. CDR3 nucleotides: TGTGCCAGCAGCTTAATGGGACTGGGGGGCAATCAGCCCCAGCATTTT. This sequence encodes CASSLMGLGGNQPQHF.

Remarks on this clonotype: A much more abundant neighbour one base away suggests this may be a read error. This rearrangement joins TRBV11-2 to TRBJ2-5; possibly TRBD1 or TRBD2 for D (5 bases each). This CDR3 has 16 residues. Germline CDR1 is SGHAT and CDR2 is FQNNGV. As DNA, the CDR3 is TGTGGCAGCAGCTTAGAGTTGGGGGTATTACGGGAGACCCAGTACTTC. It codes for CGSSLELGVLRETQYF.

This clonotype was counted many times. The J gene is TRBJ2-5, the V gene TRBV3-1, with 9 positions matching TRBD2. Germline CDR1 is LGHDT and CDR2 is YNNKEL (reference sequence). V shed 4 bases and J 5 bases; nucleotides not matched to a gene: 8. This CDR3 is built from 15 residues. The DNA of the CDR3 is TGTGCCAGCAGCCCCCGACTAGCGGAGGGGGAGACCCAGTACTTC. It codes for CASSPRLAEGETQYF.

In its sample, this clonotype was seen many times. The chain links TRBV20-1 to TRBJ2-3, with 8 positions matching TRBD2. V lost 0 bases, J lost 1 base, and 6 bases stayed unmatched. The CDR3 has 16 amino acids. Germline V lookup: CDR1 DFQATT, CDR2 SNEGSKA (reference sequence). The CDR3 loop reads CSARDSSGSGTDTQYF. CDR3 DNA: TGCAGTGCTAGAGATTCCAGCGGGAGCGGCACAGATACGCAGTATTTT.